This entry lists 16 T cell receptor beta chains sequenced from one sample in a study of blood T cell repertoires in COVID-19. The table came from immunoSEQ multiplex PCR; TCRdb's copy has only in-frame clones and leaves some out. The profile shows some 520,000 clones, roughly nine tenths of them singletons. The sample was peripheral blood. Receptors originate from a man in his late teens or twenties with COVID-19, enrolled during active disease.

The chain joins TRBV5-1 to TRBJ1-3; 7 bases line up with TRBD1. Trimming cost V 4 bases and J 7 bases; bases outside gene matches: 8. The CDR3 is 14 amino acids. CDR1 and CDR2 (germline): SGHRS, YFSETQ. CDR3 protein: CASSQSTGANTIYF. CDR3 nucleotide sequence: TGCGCCAGCAGCCAGTCAACAGGGGCGAACACCATATATTTT. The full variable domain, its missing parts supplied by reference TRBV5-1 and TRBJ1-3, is KAGVTQTPRYLIKTRGQQVTLSCSPISGHRSVSWYQQTPGQGLQFLFEYFSETQRNKGNFPGRFSGRQFSNSRSEMNVSTLELGDSALYLCASSQSTGANTIYFGEGSWLTVV.

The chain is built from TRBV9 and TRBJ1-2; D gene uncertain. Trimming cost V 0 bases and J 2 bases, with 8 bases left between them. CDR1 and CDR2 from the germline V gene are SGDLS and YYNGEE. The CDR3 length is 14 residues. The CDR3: CASSVGPGNYGYTF. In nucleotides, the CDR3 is TGTGCCAGCAGCGTAGGACCGGGAAACTATGGCTACACCTTC.

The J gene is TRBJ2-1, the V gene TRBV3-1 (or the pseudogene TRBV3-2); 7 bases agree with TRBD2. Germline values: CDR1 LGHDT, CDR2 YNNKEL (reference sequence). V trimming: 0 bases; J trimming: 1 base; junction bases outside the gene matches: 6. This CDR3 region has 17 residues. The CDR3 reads CASSQERGGPSYNEQFF. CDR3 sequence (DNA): TGTGCCAGCAGCCAAGAGAGGGGAGGGCCTTCCTACAATGAGCAGTTCTTC.

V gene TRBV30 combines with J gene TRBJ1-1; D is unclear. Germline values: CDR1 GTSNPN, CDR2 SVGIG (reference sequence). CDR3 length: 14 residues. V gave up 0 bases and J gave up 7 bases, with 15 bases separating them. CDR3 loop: CAWSVNRAGNEAFF. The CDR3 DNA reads TGTGCCTGGAGTGTAAATCGGGCCGGGAATGAAGCTTTCTTT. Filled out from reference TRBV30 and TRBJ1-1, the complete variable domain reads SQTIHQWPATLVQPVGSPLSLECTVEGTSNPNLYWYRQAAGRGLQLLFYSVGIGQISSEVPQNLSASRPQDRQFILSSKKLLLSDSGFYLCAWSVNRAGNEAFFGQGTRLTVV.

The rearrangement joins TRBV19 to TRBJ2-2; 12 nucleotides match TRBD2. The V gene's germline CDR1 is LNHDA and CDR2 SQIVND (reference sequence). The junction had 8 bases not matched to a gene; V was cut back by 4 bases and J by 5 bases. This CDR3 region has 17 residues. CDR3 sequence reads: CASSTASGGAITGELFF. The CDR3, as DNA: TGTGCCAGTAGTACGGCTAGCGGGGGGGCGATAACCGGGGAGCTGTTTTTT.

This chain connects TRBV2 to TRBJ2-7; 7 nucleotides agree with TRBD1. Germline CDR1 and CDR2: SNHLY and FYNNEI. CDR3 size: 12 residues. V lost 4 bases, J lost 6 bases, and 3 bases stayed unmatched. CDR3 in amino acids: CASSGTGREQYF. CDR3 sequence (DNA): TGTGCCAGCAGTGGGACAGGACGCGAGCAGTACTTC.

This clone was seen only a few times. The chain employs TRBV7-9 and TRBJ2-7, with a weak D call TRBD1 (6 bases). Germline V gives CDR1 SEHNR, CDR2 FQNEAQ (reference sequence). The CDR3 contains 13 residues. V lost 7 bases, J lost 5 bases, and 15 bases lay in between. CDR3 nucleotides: TGTGCCAGCACCGACAGGCCGTGGGACGAGCAGTACTTC. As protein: CASTDRPWDEQYF.

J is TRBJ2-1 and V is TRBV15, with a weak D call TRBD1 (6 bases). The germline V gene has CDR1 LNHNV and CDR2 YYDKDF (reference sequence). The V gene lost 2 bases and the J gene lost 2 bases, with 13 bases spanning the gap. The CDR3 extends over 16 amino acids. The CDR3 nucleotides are TGTGCCACCAGCAGAACGGACAGCTCAACCTACAATGAGCAGTTCTTC. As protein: CATSRTDSSTYNEQFF.

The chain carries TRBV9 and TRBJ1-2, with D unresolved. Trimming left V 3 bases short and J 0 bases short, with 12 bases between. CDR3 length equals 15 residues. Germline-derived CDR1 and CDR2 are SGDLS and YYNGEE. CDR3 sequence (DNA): TGTGCCAGCAGCGCTGTGCCCAGATCTAACTATGGCTACACCTTC. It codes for CASSAVPRSNYGYTF. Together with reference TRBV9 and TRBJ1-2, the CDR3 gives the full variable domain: DSGVTQTPKHLITATGQRVTLRCSPRSGDLSVYWYQQSLDQGLQFLIQYYNGEERAKGNILERFSAQQFPDLHSELNLSSLELGDSALYFCASSAVPRSNYGYTFGSGTRLTVV.

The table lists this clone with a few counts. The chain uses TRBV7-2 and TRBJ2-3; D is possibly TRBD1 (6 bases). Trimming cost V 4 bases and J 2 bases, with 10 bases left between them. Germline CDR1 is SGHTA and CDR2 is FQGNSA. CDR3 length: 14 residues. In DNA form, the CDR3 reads TGTGCCAGCAGCTGGGGGCCTTTCACAGATACGCAGTATTTT. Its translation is CASSWGPFTDTQYF.

CDR3 DNA sequence: TGTGCCAGCAGTGAAGAGGCAGGGCGAGGAGGCTACACCTTC. It specifies CASSEEAGRGGYTF. The chain has TRBV6-1 and TRBJ1-2; possible D gene TRBD1, 5 bases. Germline V gene lookup returns CDR1 MNHNS and CDR2 SASEGT. CDR3 length: 14 residues. Between the trimmed V and J ends, which lost 1 base and 8 bases, there was a span of 14 bases.

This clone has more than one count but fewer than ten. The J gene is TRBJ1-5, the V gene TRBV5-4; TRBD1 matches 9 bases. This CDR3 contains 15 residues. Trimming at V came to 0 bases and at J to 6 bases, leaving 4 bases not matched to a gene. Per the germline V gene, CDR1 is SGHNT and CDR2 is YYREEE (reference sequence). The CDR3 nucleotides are TGTGCCAGCAGCTTGGGAGGACAGGGGAGTCAGCCCCAGCATTTT. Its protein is CASSLGGQGSQPQHF. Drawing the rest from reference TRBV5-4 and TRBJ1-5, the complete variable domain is ETGVTQSPTHLIKTRGQQVTLRCSSQSGHNTVSWYQQALGQGPQFIFQYYREEENGRGNFPPRFSGLQFPNYSSELNVNALELDDSALYLCASSLGGQGSQPQHFGDGTRLSIL.

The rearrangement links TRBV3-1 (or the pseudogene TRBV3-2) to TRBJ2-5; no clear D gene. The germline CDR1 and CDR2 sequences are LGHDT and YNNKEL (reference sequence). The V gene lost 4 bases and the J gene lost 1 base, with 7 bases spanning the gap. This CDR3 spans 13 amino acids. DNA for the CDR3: TGTGCCAGCAGCCTACTTAGCCAAGAGACCCAGTACTTC. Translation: CASSLLSQETQYF.

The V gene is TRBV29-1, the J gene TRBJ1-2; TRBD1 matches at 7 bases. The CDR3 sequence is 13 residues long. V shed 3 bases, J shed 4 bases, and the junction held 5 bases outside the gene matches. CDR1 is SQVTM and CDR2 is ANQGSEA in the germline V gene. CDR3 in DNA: TGCAGCGTTGATACAGGGGTTAGCTATGGCTACACCTTC. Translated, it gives CSVDTGVSYGYTF. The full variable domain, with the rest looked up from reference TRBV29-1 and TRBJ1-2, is SAVISQKPSRDICQRGTSLTIQCQVDSQVTMMFWYRQQPGQSLTLIATANQGSEATYESGFVIDKFPISRPNLTFSTLTVSNMSPEDSSIYLCSVDTGVSYGYTFGSGTRLTVV.

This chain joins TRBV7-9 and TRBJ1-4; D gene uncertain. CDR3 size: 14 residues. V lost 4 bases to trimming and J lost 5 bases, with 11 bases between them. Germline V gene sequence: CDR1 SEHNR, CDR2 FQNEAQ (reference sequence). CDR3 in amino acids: CASSSPAQNEKLFF. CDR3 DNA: TGTGCCAGCAGCTCCCCGGCACAGAATGAAAAACTGTTTTTT.

In DNA form, the CDR3 reads TGTGCCAGCAGTACAGAGATCTCCTACAATGAGCAGTTCTTC. Translating gives CASSTEISYNEQFF. The chain links TRBV2 to TRBJ2-1; D not resolved. The V and J ends lost 5 bases and 0 bases respectively, with 8 bases between them. The CDR3 has 14 residues. Germline lookup yields CDR1 SNHLY and CDR2 FYNNEI.